This T cell receptor beta chain originates from a study of blood T cell repertoires in COVID-19. Across the whole study: T cells, B-cell-depleted T cells, or PBMCs provided the cDNA or gDNA that served as material.

This CDR3 is built from 13 residues. V lost 5 bases to trimming and J lost 6 bases; unmatched junction nucleotides: 6. Germline CDR1 reads SGHTA; CDR2 reads FQGNSA. This table comes from immunoSEQ multiplex PCR, and its TCRdb copy is limited to in-frame clones, with some not included. The data contain more than 300,000 clones, about 89% of them singletons. The sample consisted of peripheral blood. The clonotype originates from a woman in her 50s with COVID-19, enrolled during active disease. J is TRBJ1-2 and V is TRBV7-2; 7 nucleotides match TRBD1. The CDR3 DNA reads TGTGCCAGCAGCCTCACAGGGGTGGATGGCTACACCTTC. Protein sequence: CASSLTGVDGYTF. Variable domain in full (rest from reference TRBV7-2 and TRBJ1-2): GAGVSQSPSNKVTEKGKDVELRCDPISGHTALYWYRQSLGQGLEFLIYFQGNSAPDKSGLPSDRFSAERTGGSVSTLTIQRTQQEDSAVYLCASSLTGVDGYTFGSGTRLTVV.